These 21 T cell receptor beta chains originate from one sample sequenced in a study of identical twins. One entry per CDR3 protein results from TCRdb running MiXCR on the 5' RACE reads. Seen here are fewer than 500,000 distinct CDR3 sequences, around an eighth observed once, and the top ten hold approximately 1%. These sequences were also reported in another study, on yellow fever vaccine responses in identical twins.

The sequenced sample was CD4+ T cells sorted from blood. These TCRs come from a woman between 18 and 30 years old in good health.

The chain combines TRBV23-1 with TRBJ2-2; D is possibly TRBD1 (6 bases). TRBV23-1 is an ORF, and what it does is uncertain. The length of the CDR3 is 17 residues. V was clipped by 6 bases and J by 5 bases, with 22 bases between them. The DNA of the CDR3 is TGCGCCAGCAGCCTGCCCCAGGGGCGTCGGCGAACCGGGGAGCTGTTTTTT. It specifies CASSLPQGRRRTGELFF.

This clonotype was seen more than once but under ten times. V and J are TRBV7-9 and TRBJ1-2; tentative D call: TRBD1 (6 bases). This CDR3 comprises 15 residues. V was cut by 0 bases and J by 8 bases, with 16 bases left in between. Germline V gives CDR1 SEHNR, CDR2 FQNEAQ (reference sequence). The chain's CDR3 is CASSLAAGTLLGYTF. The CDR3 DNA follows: TGTGCCAGCAGCTTAGCGGCGGGGACACTATTGGGCTACACCTTC.

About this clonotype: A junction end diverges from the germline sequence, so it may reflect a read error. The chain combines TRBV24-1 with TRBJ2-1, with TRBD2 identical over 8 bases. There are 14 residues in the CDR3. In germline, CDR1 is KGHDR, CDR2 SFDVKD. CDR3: CDTSDLAGGSIQFF. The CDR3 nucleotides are TGTGACACCAGTGATCTAGCGGGTGGTTCGATTCAGTTCTTC.

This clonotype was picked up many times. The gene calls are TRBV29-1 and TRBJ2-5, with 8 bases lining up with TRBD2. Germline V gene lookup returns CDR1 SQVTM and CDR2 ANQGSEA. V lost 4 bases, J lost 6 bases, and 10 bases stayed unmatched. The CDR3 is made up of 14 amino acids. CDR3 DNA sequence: TGCAGCGTTGGTCTCGGGGCTAGCGGGCAGACCCAGTACTTC. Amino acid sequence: CSVGLGASGQTQYF.

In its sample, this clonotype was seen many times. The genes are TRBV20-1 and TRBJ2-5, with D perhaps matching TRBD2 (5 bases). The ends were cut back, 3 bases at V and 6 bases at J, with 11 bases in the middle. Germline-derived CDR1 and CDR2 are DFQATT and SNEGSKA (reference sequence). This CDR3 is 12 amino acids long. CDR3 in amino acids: CSARRAGQTQYF. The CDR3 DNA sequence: TGCAGTGCTAGGAGGGCGGGTCAGACCCAGTACTTC.

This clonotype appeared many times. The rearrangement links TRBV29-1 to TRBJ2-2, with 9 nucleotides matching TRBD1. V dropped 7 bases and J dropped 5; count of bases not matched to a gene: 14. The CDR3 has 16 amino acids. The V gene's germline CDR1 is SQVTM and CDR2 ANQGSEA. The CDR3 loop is CSAHPGQGVGTGELFF. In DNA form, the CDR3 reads TGCAGCGCCCATCCGGGACAGGGTGTCGGAACCGGGGAGCTGTTTTTT.

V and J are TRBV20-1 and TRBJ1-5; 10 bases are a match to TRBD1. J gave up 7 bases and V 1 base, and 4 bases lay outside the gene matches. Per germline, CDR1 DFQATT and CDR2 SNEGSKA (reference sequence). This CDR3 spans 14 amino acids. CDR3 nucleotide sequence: TGCAGTGCTAGAGCGACAGGGGGCAGGCAGCCCCAGCATTTT. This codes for CSARATGGRQPQHF.

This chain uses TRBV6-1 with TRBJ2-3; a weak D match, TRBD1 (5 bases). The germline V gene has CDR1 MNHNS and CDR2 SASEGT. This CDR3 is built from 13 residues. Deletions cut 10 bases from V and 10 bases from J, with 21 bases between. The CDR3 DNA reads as TGTGCCACCCTACCCCCTAAGGGGAATGCGCAGTATTTT. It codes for CATLPPKGNAQYF.

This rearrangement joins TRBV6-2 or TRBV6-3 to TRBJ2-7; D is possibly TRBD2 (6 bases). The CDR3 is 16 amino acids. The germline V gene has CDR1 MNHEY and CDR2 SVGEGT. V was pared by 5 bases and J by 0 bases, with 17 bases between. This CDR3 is CASSPLVGSGSYEQYF. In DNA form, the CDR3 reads TGTGCCAGCAGTCCCCTCGTCGGGAGCGGCTCCTACGAGCAGTACTTC.

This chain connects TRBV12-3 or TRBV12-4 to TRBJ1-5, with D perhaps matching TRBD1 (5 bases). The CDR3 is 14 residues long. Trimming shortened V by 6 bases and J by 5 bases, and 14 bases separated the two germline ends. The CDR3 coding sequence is TGTGCCAGCAGCGTAGGGGCCCGGGATCAGCCCCAGCATTTT. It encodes CASSVGARDQPQHF.

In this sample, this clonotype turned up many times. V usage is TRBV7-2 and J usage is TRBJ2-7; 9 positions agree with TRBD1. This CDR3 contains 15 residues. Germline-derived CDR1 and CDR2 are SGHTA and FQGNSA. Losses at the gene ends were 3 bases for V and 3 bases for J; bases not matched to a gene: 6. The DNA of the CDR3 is TGTGCCAGCAGCTTTCATGGGACAGGGAGCTACGAGCAGTACTTC. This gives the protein CASSFHGTGSYEQYF.

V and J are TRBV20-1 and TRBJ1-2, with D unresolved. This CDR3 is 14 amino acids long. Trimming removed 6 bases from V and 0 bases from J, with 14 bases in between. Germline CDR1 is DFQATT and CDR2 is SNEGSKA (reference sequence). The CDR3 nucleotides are TGCAGTGCGCAGATGGCAGTCCCTAACTATGGCTACACCTTC. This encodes CSAQMAVPNYGYTF.

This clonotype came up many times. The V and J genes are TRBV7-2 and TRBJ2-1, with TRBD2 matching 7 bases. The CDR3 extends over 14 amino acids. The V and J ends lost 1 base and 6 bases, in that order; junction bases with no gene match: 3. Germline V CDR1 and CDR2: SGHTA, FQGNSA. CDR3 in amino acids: CASSLDGTTNEQFF. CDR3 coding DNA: TGTGCCAGCAGCTTAGATGGGACTACCAATGAGCAGTTCTTC. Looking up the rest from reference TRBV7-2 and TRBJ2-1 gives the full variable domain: GAGVSQSPSNKVTEKGKDVELRCDPISGHTALYWYRQSLGQGLEFLIYFQGNSAPDKSGLPSDRFSAERTGGSVSTLTIQRTQQEDSAVYLCASSLDGTTNEQFFGPGTRLTVL.

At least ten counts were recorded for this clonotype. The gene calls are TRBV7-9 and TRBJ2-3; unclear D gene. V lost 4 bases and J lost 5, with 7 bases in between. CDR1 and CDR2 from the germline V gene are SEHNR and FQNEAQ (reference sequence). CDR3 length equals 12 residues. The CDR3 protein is CASSSLGDTQYF. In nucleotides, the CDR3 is TGTGCCAGCAGCTCCCTAGGAGATACGCAGTATTTT.

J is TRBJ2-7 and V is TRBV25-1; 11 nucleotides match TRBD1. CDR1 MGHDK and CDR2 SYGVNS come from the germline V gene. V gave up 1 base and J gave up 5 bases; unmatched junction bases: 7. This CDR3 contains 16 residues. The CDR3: CASSESRTGGSDEQYF. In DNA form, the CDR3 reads TGTGCCAGCAGTGAATCAAGGACAGGGGGCAGCGACGAGCAGTACTTC.

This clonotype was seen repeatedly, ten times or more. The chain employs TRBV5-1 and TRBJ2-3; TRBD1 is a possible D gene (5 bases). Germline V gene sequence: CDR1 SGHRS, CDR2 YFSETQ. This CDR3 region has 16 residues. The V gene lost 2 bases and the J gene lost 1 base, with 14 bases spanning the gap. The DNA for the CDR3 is TGCGCCAGCAGCTTAATCAGGGCGGACCGCACAGATACGCAGTATTTT. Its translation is CASSLIRADRTDTQYF.

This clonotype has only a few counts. The CDR3 bases are TGCAGTGCGACAGAGGGTCGAACCATTGAGCAGTTCTTC. This sequence encodes CSATEGRTIEQFF. This chain connects TRBV20-1 to TRBJ2-1; D is perhaps TRBD1 or TRBD2 (5 bases each). The V gene's germline CDR1 is DFQATT and CDR2 SNEGSKA (reference sequence). CDR3 length: 13 residues. Trimming took 6 bases from V and 9 from J, leaving 18 bases between them.

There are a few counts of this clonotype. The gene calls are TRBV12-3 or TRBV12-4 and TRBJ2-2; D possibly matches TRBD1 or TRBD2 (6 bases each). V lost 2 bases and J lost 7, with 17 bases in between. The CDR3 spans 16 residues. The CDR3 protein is CASSLSQTRGVGELFF. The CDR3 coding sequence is TGTGCCAGCAGTTTAAGTCAGACGAGGGGGGTCGGGGAGCTGTTTTTT.

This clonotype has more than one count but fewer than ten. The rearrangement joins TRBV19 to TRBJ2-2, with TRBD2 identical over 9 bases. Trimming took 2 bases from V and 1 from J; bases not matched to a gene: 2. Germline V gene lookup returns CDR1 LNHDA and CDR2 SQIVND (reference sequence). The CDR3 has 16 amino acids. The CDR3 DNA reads TGTGCCAGTAGTATAAGCGGGGGGAAGAACACCGGGGAGCTGTTTTTT. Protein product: CASSISGGKNTGELFF.

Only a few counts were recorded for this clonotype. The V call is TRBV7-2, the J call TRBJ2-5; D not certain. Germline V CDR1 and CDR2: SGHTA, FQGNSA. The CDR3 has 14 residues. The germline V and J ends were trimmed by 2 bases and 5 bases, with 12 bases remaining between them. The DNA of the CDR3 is TGTGCCAGCAGCTTATTAGGTCGTCCGGAGACCCAGTACTTC. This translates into CASSLLGRPETQYF.

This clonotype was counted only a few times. Here the CDR3 reads CASSLRVPGGLADTQYF. The CDR3, as DNA: TGTGCCAGCAGCTTACGGGTTCCGGGGGGCCTCGCAGATACGCAGTATTTT. The gene calls are TRBV7-2 and TRBJ2-3, with a weak D call TRBD2 (7 bases). Germline CDR1 and CDR2: SGHTA and FQGNSA. The CDR3 has 17 residues. V was cut by 2 bases and J by 4 bases, with 19 bases left in between.